One and the same sample provided the 19 T cell receptor beta chains below, sequenced in a study of blood T cells in healthy people across ages (dated by TCRdb to the mid-2010s). Libraries came from 5' RACE. Sequenced on an Illumina HiSeq 2500. A second roughly 6 to 12 cycle PCR used a sample-barcoded 5' primer and a J-beta primer mix. TCRdb itself trimmed the public reads at Q25 with fastp, ran MiXCR and retained productive beta chains. Every CDR3 protein is listed once, alongside the most common genes and DNA of its rows. A total of more than 1,400,000 distinct CDR3 sequences appear in this sample, about 40% of them only once. Roughly 7.9% of the sample goes to the ten largest clones. Sequenced input: blood. These receptor sequences come from a young woman in good health.

The chain employs TRBV6-5 and TRBJ2-1, with TRBD1 matching 8 bases. Germline V gives CDR1 MNHEY, CDR2 SVGAGI. CDR3 length equals 15 residues. Trimming cost V 7 bases and J 6 bases; bases outside gene matches: 11. Here the CDR3 reads CASIQGAGLPNEQFF. In nucleotides, the CDR3 is TGTGCCAGCATTCAGGGGGCAGGCTTGCCCAATGAGCAGTTCTTC.

This chain links TRBV7-2 with TRBJ2-5; a possible D gene is TRBD2 (6 bases). Per the germline V gene, CDR1 is SGHTA and CDR2 is FQGNSA. The CDR3 is made up of 14 amino acids. V was shortened by 4 bases and J by 4 bases, with 13 bases between the two germline ends. CDR3 DNA: TGTGCCAGCAGCTCGGGGGTACAGTTAGAGACCCAGTACTTC. Its translation: CASSSGVQLETQYF.

This clonotype was found a few times. This chain joins TRBV18 and TRBJ2-5; TRBD2 agrees at 9 bases. CDR1 KGHSH and CDR2 LQKENI come from the germline V gene. V lost 3 bases, J lost 11 bases, and 13 bases stayed unmatched. The CDR3 loop spans 15 amino acids. The DNA of the CDR3 is TGTGCCAGCTCACCTCAGGCGGGGGGGAACAATGAGCAGTACTTC. Its protein is CASSPQAGGNNEQYF.

V usage is TRBV14 and J usage is TRBJ2-7; D unresolved. This CDR3 spans 15 amino acids. Germline V lookup: CDR1 SGHDN, CDR2 FVKESK. Trimming shortened V by 0 bases and J by 1 base, and 10 bases separated the two germline ends. The CDR3 sequence is CASSQDLGQSYEQYF. CDR3 DNA sequence: TGTGCCAGCAGCCAAGATCTCGGGCAGTCCTACGAGCAGTACTTC.

This clonotype occurred a few times. The chain has TRBV9 and TRBJ2-5; D not certain. Germline loops: CDR1 SGDLS, CDR2 YYNGEE. The CDR3 is 13 amino acids. V dropped 1 base and J dropped 1 base, with 5 bases sitting between them. Written as DNA, the CDR3 is TGTGCCAGCAGCGTACGGTCCCAAGAGACCCAGTACTTC. This codes for CASSVRSQETQYF.

The genes are TRBV6-5 and TRBJ1-6, with a weak D call TRBD1 (5 bases). The V and J ends lost 8 bases and 12 bases respectively, with 23 bases between them. The CDR3 has 15 residues. The germline V gene encodes CDR1 MNHEY and CDR2 SVGAGI. In nucleotides, the CDR3 is TGTGCCAGCGGGCGACCGGGACTGGAGTGGGGACCCCTCCACTTT. It is translated as CASGRPGLEWGPLHF.

J is TRBJ2-7 and V is TRBV21-1; the table's D call, TRBD1, has no DNA check behind it. TRBV21-1 constitutes a pseudogene. The CDR3 runs to 18 residues. This chain's CDR3 is CASSKADRSAGRIYEQYF. The CDR3 DNA sequence: TGTGCCAGCAGCAAAGCTGACCGTTCCGCAGGGCGTATATACGAGCAGTACTTC.

This clonotype has just a few counts. The chain uses TRBV4-1 and TRBJ2-6; no reliable D call. Germline CDR1 is MGHRA and CDR2 is YSYEKL. V lost 5 bases, J lost 4 bases, and 6 bases lay in between. There are 13 residues in the CDR3. In DNA, the CDR3 is TGCGCCAGCAGCTTAAAGGGGGCCAACGTCCTGACTTTC. Translating gives CASSLKGANVLTF.

The chain uses TRBV7-2 and TRBJ2-7; TRBD1 matches 7 bases. The germline V gene has CDR1 SGHTA and CDR2 FQGNSA. V lost 1 base and J lost 2; bases outside the gene matches: 5. The CDR3 loop spans 15 amino acids. The CDR3, as DNA: TGTGCCAGCAGCTTAGAACAAGGGGGCACCTACGAGCAGTACTTC. As protein: CASSLEQGGTYEQYF.

This clonotype was picked up a small number of times. The chain links TRBV10-3 to TRBJ2-1, with 13 nucleotides matching TRBD2. V was clipped by 6 bases and J by 6 bases; unmatched bases: 2. The CDR3 sequence is 14 residues long. The V gene's germline CDR1 is ENHRY and CDR2 SYGVKD. The CDR3 loop is CAIRRTSGSNEQFF. The CDR3 nucleotides are TGTGCCATCAGAAGGACTAGCGGGAGCAATGAGCAGTTCTTC.

The gene calls are TRBV3-1 and TRBJ2-1, with 7 bases matching TRBD2. J gave up 6 bases and V 5 bases, and 13 bases lay outside the gene matches. The CDR3 is 16 amino acids. Germline V lookup: CDR1 LGHDT, CDR2 YNNKEL (reference sequence). CDR3 coding DNA: TGTGCCAGCAGCTACCCGGGAGGTTTAGTCATCAATGAGCAGTTCTTC. As protein: CASSYPGGLVINEQFF.

The CDR3 coding sequence is TGTGCCAGCAGTTTATATAGCCGGGGACCAGCTAACTATGGCTACACCTTC. This sequence encodes CASSLYSRGPANYGYTF. The rearrangement links TRBV27 to TRBJ1-2, with D tentatively TRBD1 (5 bases). This CDR3 is built from 17 residues. The V and J ends lost 1 base and 0 bases respectively, with 15 bases between them. CDR1 and CDR2 (germline): MNHEY, SMNVEV (reference sequence).

This clonotype showed up just a few times. The V and J genes are TRBV5-1 and TRBJ1-2; D is unresolved. The V end was cut by 1 base, the J end by 6 bases, with 13 bases between. The CDR3 totals 14 residues. Germline CDR1 SGHRS, CDR2 YFSETQ. The CDR3 region is CASSLRGYENGYTF. The CDR3 DNA sequence: TGCGCCAGCAGCTTGCGAGGGTACGAAAATGGCTACACCTTC.

This clonotype was counted between two and nine times. This chain joins TRBV7-8 and TRBJ2-6; maybe TRBD1 (6 bases). This CDR3 is 18 amino acids long. Germline V gene data show CDR1 as SGHVS and CDR2 as FQNEAQ. Trimming left V 1 base short and J 0 bases short, with 13 bases between. The CDR3 DNA reads as TGTGCCAGCAGCTTAGATCCAGGGGCCCACTCTGGGGCCAACGTCCTGACTTTC. Its translation is CASSLDPGAHSGANVLTF. The full variable domain, rest sourced from reference TRBV7-8 and TRBJ2-6, is GAGVSQSPRYKVAKRGQDVALRCDPISGHVSLFWYQQALGQGPEFLTYFQNEAQLDKSGLPSDRFFAERPEGSVSTLKIQRTQQEDSAVYLCASSLDPGAHSGANVLTFGAGSRLTVL.

This chain links TRBV10-3 with TRBJ2-7; D is undetermined. The CDR3 sequence is 14 residues long. Germline V gives CDR1 ENHRY, CDR2 SYGVKD. Trimming removed 4 bases from V and 7 bases from J, with 17 bases in between. CDR3 bases: TGTGCCATCAGTGGCGAGAACCGATACAATGAGCAGTACTTC. Protein sequence: CAISGENRYNEQYF.

This clonotype was detected only a few times. The V call is TRBV5-1, the J call TRBJ2-1; the D gene is possibly TRBD2 (7 bases). Germline lookup yields CDR1 SGHRS and CDR2 YFSETQ. The V and J ends lost 1 base and 0 bases respectively, with 11 bases between them. The CDR3 spans 16 residues. DNA of the CDR3: TGCGCCAGCAGCTTGATGGGGGGGGCCTCCTACAATGAGCAGTTCTTC. This gives the protein CASSLMGGASYNEQFF.

CDR3 sequence reads: CASRWREGGGELFF. In nucleotides, the CDR3 is TGTGCCAGCAGATGGCGGGAGGGCGGCGGGGAGCTGTTTTTT. The rearrangement uses TRBV6-2 or TRBV6-3 and TRBJ2-2; TRBD2 matches at 9 bases. The V gene end was trimmed by 6 bases and the J gene end by 7 bases; junction bases not matched to a gene: 6. CDR3 length equals 14 residues. The germline gives CDR1 MNHEY, CDR2 SVGEGT.

This clonotype was recorded a few times. This chain links TRBV4-2 with TRBJ2-7; 8 bases match TRBD2. Germline V CDR1 and CDR2: LGHNA, YNFKEQ. This CDR3 spans 15 amino acids. With 1 base clipped from V and 7 bases from J, the junction kept 9 bases outside the gene matches. The CDR3 is CASSQVTAGGGEQYF. In nucleotides, the CDR3 is TGTGCCAGCAGCCAAGTCACGGCGGGGGGAGGGGAGCAGTACTTC.

In nucleotides, the CDR3 is TGTGCCAGCAGCGTAGGTGGGGGGGCGGTCAATGAGCAGTTCTTC. Translating it yields CASSVGGGAVNEQFF. J is TRBJ2-1 and V is TRBV9; the D gene is possibly TRBD2 (7 bases). This CDR3 is 15 amino acids long. Germline lookup yields CDR1 SGDLS and CDR2 YYNGEE. Deletions cut 0 bases from V and 6 bases from J, with 13 bases between.